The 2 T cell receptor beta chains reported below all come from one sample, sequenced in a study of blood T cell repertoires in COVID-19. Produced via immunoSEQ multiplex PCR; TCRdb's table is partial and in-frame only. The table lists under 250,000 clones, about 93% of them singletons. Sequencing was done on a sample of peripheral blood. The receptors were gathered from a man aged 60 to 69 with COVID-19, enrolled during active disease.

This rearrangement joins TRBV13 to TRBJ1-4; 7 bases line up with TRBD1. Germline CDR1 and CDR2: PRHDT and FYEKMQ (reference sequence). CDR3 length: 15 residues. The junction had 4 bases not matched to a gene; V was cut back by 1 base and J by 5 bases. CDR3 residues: CASSLDRTGNEKLFF. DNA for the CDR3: TGTGCCAGCAGCTTAGATCGGACAGGCAATGAAAAACTGTTTTTT. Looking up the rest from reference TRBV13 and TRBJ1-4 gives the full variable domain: AAGVIQSPRHLIKEKRETATLKCYPIPRHDTVYWYQQGPGQDPQFLISFYEKMQSDKGSIPDRFSAQQFSDYHSELNMSSLELGDSALYFCASSLDRTGNEKLFFGSGTQLSVL.

The CDR3 coding sequence is TGTGCCAGCAGTGAAGCATGGGCAGGGTCTGGAAACACCATATATTTT. It yields the protein CASSEAWAGSGNTIYF. The V gene is TRBV6-1, the J gene TRBJ1-3; TRBD1 is a possible D gene (5 bases). The CDR3 loop spans 16 amino acids. The germline V and J ends were trimmed by 0 bases and 1 base, with 10 bases remaining between them. Germline V gene lookup returns CDR1 MNHNS and CDR2 SASEGT.